These 8 T cell receptor beta chains were sequenced from one sample in a study of graft-versus-host responses after intestinal transplantation. The repertoire was sequenced with immunoSEQ multiplex PCR; TCRdb's copy has only in-frame clones and lacks some. The sample includes about 23,000 clones, roughly 90% of them seen just once. Here the sequenced sample was PBMCs, taken around 40 days after intestinal transplant. The receptors here all came from a human patient who received an intestinal transplant, so some T cells may come from the graft donor.

This rearrangement joins TRBV7-8 to TRBJ1-2; 8 positions agree with TRBD1. J lost 5 bases, V lost 3 bases, and 11 bases had no gene match. The CDR3 is made up of 16 amino acids. CDR1 is SGHVS and CDR2 is FQNEAQ in the germline V gene. The CDR3 sequence is CASSFGAPDRGYGYTF. The DNA of the CDR3 is TGTGCCAGCAGCTTCGGGGCCCCCGACAGGGGTTATGGCTACACCTTC.

The genes are TRBV28 and TRBJ1-2; D gene ambiguous. The CDR3 extends over 15 amino acids. The germline gives CDR1 MDHEN, CDR2 SYDVKM. V dropped 6 bases and J dropped 4 bases, with 18 bases sitting between them. The CDR3 nucleotides are TGTGCCAGCAGCCACAACCTGGCGCCTGGCTATGGCTACACCTTC. This encodes CASSHNLAPGYGYTF.

The chain links TRBV7-9 to TRBJ2-7, with 7 bases identical to TRBD2. The V gene's germline CDR1 is SEHNR and CDR2 FQNEAQ (reference sequence). The CDR3 is made up of 16 amino acids. J gave up 5 bases and V 5 bases, and 15 bases lay outside the gene matches. The CDR3 spells CASSGPGEGWVDEQYF. For the CDR3, the DNA is TGTGCCAGCAGCGGACCGGGGGAGGGCTGGGTGGACGAGCAGTACTTC.

The rearrangement joins TRBV6-1 to TRBJ1-1; maybe TRBD1 (6 bases). The ends were cut back, 2 bases at V and 11 bases at J, with 9 bases in the middle. The CDR3 runs to 11 residues. Per germline, CDR1 MNHNS and CDR2 SASEGT. The CDR3 is CASSEQGYAFF. The CDR3 nucleotides read TGTGCCAGCAGTGAACAGGGGTACGCTTTCTTT.

The chain couples TRBV30 to TRBJ2-5, with 8 bases lining up with TRBD2. The V segment lost 6 bases and the J segment 5 bases; nucleotides outside the gene matches: 11. This CDR3 region has 14 residues. Looked up from germline, CDR1 is GTSNPN and CDR2 is SVGIG (reference sequence). Written as DNA, the CDR3 is TGTGCCTGCCTCCCGGGGGGGCGGGAGGAGACCCAGTACTTC. As protein: CACLPGGREETQYF.

The V call is TRBV6-1, the J call TRBJ2-7, with no clear D. V dropped 10 bases and J dropped 1 base, with 17 bases sitting between them. The CDR3 length is 14 residues. Germline V gene data show CDR1 as MNHNS and CDR2 as SASEGT. CDR3 DNA sequence: TGTGCCATCCCAAGGGCAGATTCATCCTACGAGCAGTACTTC. Protein: CAIPRADSSYEQYF.

This chain connects TRBV9 to TRBJ2-7; a possible D gene is TRBD2 (6 bases). Trimming pared 4 bases from V and 7 bases from J, leaving 21 bases between. Germline lookup yields CDR1 SGDLS and CDR2 YYNGEE. The length of the CDR3 is 15 residues. CDR3 in amino acids: CASSRGTLPLEEQYF. The CDR3 DNA is TGTGCCAGCAGCCGGGGGACCCTCCCTTTAGAGGAGCAGTACTTC.

This chain uses TRBV5-5 with TRBJ1-5; 10 positions match TRBD1. CDR1 is SGHKS and CDR2 is YYEKEE in the germline V gene (reference sequence). This CDR3 has 15 residues. V lost 4 bases, J lost 2 bases, and 3 bases stayed unmatched. The CDR3 loop is CASSGGQGRNQPQHF. DNA for the CDR3: TGTGCCAGCAGCGGGGGACAGGGGCGCAATCAGCCCCAGCATTTT. Combining the CDR3 with reference TRBV5-5 and TRBJ1-5 gives the whole variable domain DAGVTQSPTHLIKTRGQQVTLRCSPISGHKSVSWYQQVLGQGPQFIFQYYEKEERGRGNFPDRFSARQFPNYSSELNVNALLLGDSALYLCASSGGQGRNQPQHFGDGTRLSIL.